One T cell receptor (beta chain) is described in this entry. This could be a read error, since a much larger clone is one nucleotide away. This record belongs to a study of identical twins. TCRdb re-analysed the 5' RACE reads in MiXCR, keeping a single row per CDR3 protein. Among 100,000 to 110,000 distinct CDR3 sequences listed, just under 6% were seen once. The germline V gene encodes CDR1 SGHKS and CDR2 YYEKEE (reference sequence). The CDR3 extends over 15 amino acids. The rearrangement joins TRBV5-5 to TRBJ1-2; maybe TRBD1 (5 bases). Specimen: memory T cells sorted from blood. The TCR was taken from a woman aged 50 to 60 in good health. The CDR3 nucleotides read TGTGCCAGCAGCTTGGGGGCAGGGAGAGAAGTTGGCTACCCCTTC. It yields the protein CASSLGAGREVGYPF.